This T cell receptor beta chain was retrieved from a study of T cells in Graves' hyperthyroidism and ophthalmopathy. It was uncontrolled infection, other autoimmune disease, pregnancy or lactation that excluded patients. When hyperthyroidism was first diagnosed, the blood sample was taken, preceding any ophthalmopathy symptoms. From RNA transcripts, TCR beta CDR3 regions were amplified. The TCR CDR3 was amplified in a first-round RT-PCR using the HTBI primer set. MiXCR, run by TCRdb on the multiplex PCR reads, gives a single entry per CDR3 protein. The sample lists hundreds of thousands of distinct CDR3 sequences, approximately 19% occurring once. The CDR3 covers 12 residues. The germline V gene has CDR1 DFQATT and CDR2 SNEGSKA (reference sequence). Trimming took off 6 bases at V and 9 bases at J, with 17 bases between the two ends. This clonotype was picked up many times.

This clonotype was obtained from a woman between 45 and 65 years old with Graves' hyperthyroidism that later progressed to Graves' ophthalmopathy. The V gene is TRBV20-1, the J gene TRBJ2-5; possibly TRBD2 for D (5 bases). Specimen: blood. CDR3 loop: CSAPPPGWAQYF. CDR3 nucleotide sequence: TGCAGTGCCCCCCCCCCGGGGTGGGCCCAGTACTTC.